What follows are 5 T cell receptor beta chains derived from one specimen sequenced in a study of long-term antiretroviral therapy in people with HIV. Running of the v3.0 immunoSEQ assay took place at survey level. Produced via immunoSEQ multiplex PCR; TCRdb's table is partial and in-frame only. This sample has under 30,000 clones, with approximately 85% found just once. This specimen was unsorted PBMCs, taken 3 years after starting antiretroviral therapy. The origin of the receptors is a man aged 35-49 years with HIV.

The V and J genes are TRBV18 and TRBJ1-1; D unresolved. The CDR3 loop spans 11 amino acids. The germline gives CDR1 KGHSH, CDR2 LQKENI. V was cut by 3 bases and J by 2 bases, with 1 base left in between. CDR3 coding DNA: TGTGCCAGCTCACCCAACACTGAAGCTTTCTTT. Amino acid sequence: CASSPNTEAFF.

The J gene is TRBJ1-1, the V gene TRBV4-1; tentatively, D is TRBD1 (5 bases). Germline V lookup: CDR1 MGHRA, CDR2 YSYEKL. This CDR3 spans 17 amino acids. V dropped 4 bases and J dropped 4 bases, with 22 bases sitting between them. The CDR3 sequence is CASSREERRDVSTEAFF. In nucleotides, the CDR3 is TGCGCCAGCAGCCGAGAAGAGCGCAGGGATGTTAGCACTGAAGCTTTCTTT.

The chain is built from TRBV5-1 and TRBJ2-1; perhaps TRBD2 as D (5 bases). The germline V gene has CDR1 SGHRS and CDR2 YFSETQ. V lost 3 bases to trimming and J lost 1 base, with 8 bases between them. This CDR3 comprises 14 residues. CDR3 coding DNA: TGCGCCAGCAGCTCACGGACTTCCTACAATGAGCAGTTCTTC. Translation: CASSSRTSYNEQFF.

This chain connects TRBV2 to TRBJ2-7; maybe TRBD2 (5 bases). Germline V gives CDR1 SNHLY, CDR2 FYNNEI. Trimming left V 3 bases short and J 3 bases short, with 9 bases between. This CDR3 is 13 amino acids long. The CDR3 DNA follows: TGTGCCAGCAGTGAGTCCGGGGACTACGAGCAGTACTTC. Encoded protein: CASSESGDYEQYF.

CDR3 nucleotides: TGTGCCAGCAGTTACTCGATAGGAGGGACGGTTGAGCAGTTCTTC. As protein: CASSYSIGGTVEQFF. The rearrangement joins TRBV6-5 to TRBJ2-1; the D gene is possibly TRBD2 (6 bases). The V end lost 0 bases, the J end lost 9 bases, and 15 bases lay between the germline ends. Germline assignment: CDR1 MNHEY and CDR2 SVGAGI. This CDR3 region has 15 residues.